This T cell receptor (beta chain) was found in a study of neurological immune-mediated disorders. In this sample, this clonotype turned up many times. TCRdb re-called the 5' RACE reads with MiXCR, one entry per CDR3 protein. The profile shows 59,000 or so distinct CDR3 sequences, roughly 13% of them singletons. The CDR3 runs to 15 residues. V lost 6 bases and J lost 1, with 16 bases in between. The germline V gene has CDR1 DFQATT and CDR2 SNEGSKA (reference sequence). The chain employs TRBV20-1 and TRBJ2-1, with D perhaps being TRBD1 or TRBD2 (5 bases each). The sequenced material came from PBMCs. This receptor was obtained from a woman aged 60 to 75 with HTLV-1-associated myelopathy (HAM/TSP). In DNA, the CDR3 is TGCAGTGCAAGAAGAGGGGACCGTTCCTACAATGAGCAGTTCTTC. Its protein product is CSARRGDRSYNEQFF.